The T cell receptor (beta chain) under discussion was sequenced for a study of T-cell reconstitution after alpha-beta-depleted transplantation in children. General study results and limits: A year post-transplant, T-cell counts and diversity derived mostly from newly produced T cells. There were some patients whose high TCRbeta diversity at day 60 came from surviving recipient T cells and thymic progenitors. The study reportedly traced alpha-beta T cells about two months after transplant to several hundred expanded graft clones.

The V gene lost 3 bases and the J gene lost 1 base, with 7 bases spanning the gap. The CDR3 is made up of 14 amino acids. As regards this clonotype: What it binds is unknown.

Unique molecular identifiers were incorporated when the TCRbeta library was constructed. TCRdb re-derived calls from the PCR reads in MiXCR, one entry per CDR3 protein. The table has roughly 50,000 distinct CDR3 sequences, 40% to 45% seen once. This TCR derives from a male patient aged 10 to 17 who had a stem cell transplant for acute lymphoblastic leukemia, so the T cells may come from the graft donor. The sample in question was PBMCs, mostly from graft donor cells, obtained 360 days after TCRalphabeta/CD19-depleted stem cell transplant. The chain recombines TRBV12-3 or TRBV12-4 with TRBJ1-3; a possible D gene is TRBD1 (5 bases). CDR3 residues: CASSFRGSGNTIYF. The CDR3 bases are TGTGCCAGCAGTTTTCGGGGGTCTGGAAACACCATATATTTT.